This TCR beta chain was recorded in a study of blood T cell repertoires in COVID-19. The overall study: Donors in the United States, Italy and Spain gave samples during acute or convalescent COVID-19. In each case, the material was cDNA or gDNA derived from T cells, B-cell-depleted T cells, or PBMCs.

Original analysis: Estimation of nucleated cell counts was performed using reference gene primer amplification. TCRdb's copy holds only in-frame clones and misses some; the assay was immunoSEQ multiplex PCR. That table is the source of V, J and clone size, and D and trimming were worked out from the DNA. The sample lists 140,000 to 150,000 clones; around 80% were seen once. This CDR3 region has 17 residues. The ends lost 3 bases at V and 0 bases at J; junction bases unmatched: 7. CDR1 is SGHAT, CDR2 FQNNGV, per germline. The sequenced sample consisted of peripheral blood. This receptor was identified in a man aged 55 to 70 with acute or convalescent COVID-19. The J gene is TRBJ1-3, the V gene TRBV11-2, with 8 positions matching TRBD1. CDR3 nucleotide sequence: TGTGCCAGCAGCTTTTGGCAGGGGGCCCCCTCTGGAAACACCATATATTTT. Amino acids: CASSFWQGAPSGNTIYF.